A single sample gave rise to the 31 T cell receptor beta chains below, sequenced in a study of OX40 agonist ivuxolimab in advanced cancers. Repertoires were generated with immunoSEQ multiplex PCR, while TCRdb's copy carries only in-frame clones and drops some. The sample lists fewer than 65,000 clones, roughly 91% occurring once. The sample in question was CD4+ or CD8+ T cells sorted from blood, obtained in a trial of the OX40 agonist ivuxolimab. These receptors were collected from an adult with an advanced solid tumor such as melanoma, head and neck, liver or kidney cancer.

This sequence joins TRBV14 and TRBJ1-2, with no clear D. Germline-derived CDR1 and CDR2 are SGHDN and FVKESK. Trimming took 0 bases from V and 4 from J, leaving 12 bases between them. This CDR3 is 15 amino acids long. DNA of the CDR3: TGTGCCAGCAGCCAAGATCCGGGCCGAAGCTATGGCTACACCTTC. Translated: CASSQDPGRSYGYTF.

The chain carries TRBV11-1 and TRBJ2-2, with a weak D call TRBD1 (6 bases). Germline assignment: CDR1 SGHAT and CDR2 FQDESV (reference sequence). Trimming left V 2 bases short and J 6 bases short, with 7 bases between. This CDR3 region has 13 residues. Written as DNA, the CDR3 is TGTGCCAGCAGCTTATCAGGGGCCGGGGAGCTGTTTTTT. Translation gives CASSLSGAGELFF.

The gene calls are TRBV19 and TRBJ1-2; possible D gene TRBD1, 6 bases. V gave up 9 bases and J gave up 0 bases, with 11 bases separating them. In germline, CDR1 is LNHDA, CDR2 SQIVND (reference sequence). The CDR3 runs 13 residues. CDR3 protein: CASSGVTNYGYTF. Written as DNA, the CDR3 is TGTGCCAGCTCAGGGGTGACTAACTATGGCTACACCTTC.

This clone appeared once. The V call is TRBV6-5, the J call TRBJ1-5; D not resolved. The CDR3 is made up of 14 amino acids. Trimming removed 6 bases from V and 7 bases from J, with 16 bases in between. Per germline, CDR1 MNHEY and CDR2 SVGAGI. This CDR3 is CASSRGGVGQPQHF. The CDR3 coding sequence is TGTGCCAGCAGCCGCGGCGGGGTGGGACAGCCCCAGCATTTT.

Comment on this clone: Other DNA sequences in this specimen translate into the identical CDR3. V gene TRBV6-1 combines with J gene TRBJ2-5, with D tentatively TRBD2 (6 bases). Germline V gene sequence: CDR1 MNHNS, CDR2 SASEGT. The CDR3 runs to 15 residues. The V end was cut by 3 bases, the J end by 4 bases, with 15 bases between. The CDR3 spells CASSERVGGRETQYF. As DNA, the CDR3 is TGTGCCAGCAGTGAGAGGGTGGGGGGTCGAGAGACCCAGTACTTC.

J is TRBJ1-1 and V is TRBV5-1; no definite D call. Trimming pared 4 bases from V and 11 bases from J, leaving 24 bases between. Looked up from germline, CDR1 is SGHRS and CDR2 is YFSETQ. The CDR3 length is 15 residues. Here the CDR3 reads CASSILPSDQKEAFF. CDR3 nucleotide sequence: TGCGCCAGCAGCATCCTTCCCTCGGACCAAAAGGAGGCTTTCTTT. The full variable domain, rest sourced from reference TRBV5-1 and TRBJ1-1, is KAGVTQTPRYLIKTRGQQVTLSCSPISGHRSVSWYQQTPGQGLQFLFEYFSETQRNKGNFPGRFSGRQFSNSRSEMNVSTLELGDSALYLCASSILPSDQKEAFFGQGTRLTVV.

This chain joins TRBV2 and TRBJ2-2; 8 bases line up with TRBD2. Germline values: CDR1 SNHLY, CDR2 FYNNEI. This CDR3 is 15 amino acids long. J was trimmed by 4 bases and V by 6 bases; bases with no gene match: 7. The CDR3 coding sequence is TGTGCCAGCAGGCCACGGGGGGGCCGCACCGGGGAGCTGTTTTTT. It yields the protein CASRPRGGRTGELFF.

The chain joins TRBV7-3 to TRBJ2-3; 9 bases line up with TRBD2. Trimming took 5 bases from V and 4 from J; bases not matched to a gene: 7. The germline V gene encodes CDR1 SGHTA and CDR2 FQGTGA. This CDR3 has 15 amino acids. CDR3 sequence (DNA): TGTGCCAGCAGCGCCCATAGCGGGGGCGCAGATACGCAGTATTTT. It codes for CASSAHSGGADTQYF.

The V call is TRBV28, the J call TRBJ1-5; 8 bases line up with TRBD1. The germline CDR1 and CDR2 sequences are MDHEN and SYDVKM. The CDR3 runs 16 residues. Trimming removed 5 bases from V and 6 bases from J; junction bases left unmatched: 12. CDR3 sequence: CASSAHGQGGSQPQHF. The DNA for the CDR3 is TGTGCCAGCAGTGCGCACGGACAGGGAGGGAGTCAGCCCCAGCATTTT.

The chain combines TRBV7-9 with TRBJ2-7; D gene uncertain. The germline gives CDR1 SEHNR, CDR2 FQNEAQ (reference sequence). V gave up 4 bases and J gave up 7 bases, with 11 bases separating them. The CDR3 extends over 12 amino acids. The CDR3 coding sequence is TGTGCCAGCAGCTCTCTACTGGGGGAGCAGTACTTC. It specifies CASSSLLGEQYF.

This sequence joins TRBV7-6 and TRBJ1-1, with D maybe TRBD1 (6 bases). V lost 8 bases and J 5 bases, leaving 24 bases between the germline ends. The CDR3 is 16 residues long. Germline CDR1 is SGHVS and CDR2 is FNYEAQ. DNA for the CDR3: TGTGCCAGCCTAGGCGTGAAGGGGGGTGGTAGGACTGAAGCTTTCTTT. Translating gives CASLGVKGGGRTEAFF.

This chain links TRBV7-8 with TRBJ1-6, with D perhaps TRBD1 (6 bases). The germline V gene encodes CDR1 SGHVS and CDR2 FQNEAQ. V lost 5 bases, J lost 8 bases, and 10 bases lay in between. This CDR3 has 13 amino acids. CDR3 nucleotides: TGTGCCAGCAGCGTCTACAGGGATTCACCCCTCCACTTT. Translation: CASSVYRDSPLHF.

The rearrangement links TRBV30 to TRBJ2-7; D is uncertain. Deletions cut 3 bases from V and 0 bases from J, with 6 bases between. This CDR3 has 12 amino acids. Germline-derived CDR1 and CDR2 are GTSNPN and SVGIG (reference sequence). CDR3 in DNA: TGTGCCTGGAGGGCAGGCTCCTACGAGCAGTACTTC. Encoded protein: CAWRAGSYEQYF.

This clone was detected once. The rearrangement joins TRBV30 to TRBJ2-7; no firm D call. Germline-derived CDR1 and CDR2 are GTSNPN and SVGIG (reference sequence). This CDR3 has 12 amino acids. The V end was cut by 5 bases, the J end by 3 bases, with 11 bases between. The DNA for the CDR3 is TGTGCCTGGGGGCCTCAGAGCTACGAGCAGTACTTC. The encoded protein is CAWGPQSYEQYF. The full variable domain, with the rest looked up from reference TRBV30 and TRBJ2-7, is SQTIHQWPATLVQPVGSPLSLECTVEGTSNPNLYWYRQAAGRGLQLLFYSVGIGQISSEVPQNLSASRPQDRQFILSSKKLLLSDSGFYLCAWGPQSYEQYFGPGTRLTVT.

J is TRBJ2-7 and V is TRBV27; 8 nucleotides agree with TRBD1. This CDR3 has 14 amino acids. With V trimmed by 6 bases and J by 7 bases, 11 bases remained unmatched. Germline CDR1 reads MNHEY; CDR2 reads SMNVEV (reference sequence). CDR3: CASRSTGGSGEQYF. The CDR3 DNA reads as TGTGCCAGCAGATCTACAGGGGGATCGGGAGAGCAGTACTTC.

This clone was found a few times. The rearrangement joins TRBV2 to TRBJ1-2; D gene uncertain. Trimming took off 3 bases at V and 8 bases at J, with 13 bases between the two ends. The CDR3 contains 13 residues. The germline gives CDR1 SNHLY, CDR2 FYNNEI. The CDR3 loop is CASSERREKGYTF. The DNA of the CDR3 is TGTGCCAGCAGTGAGCGGAGGGAGAAAGGCTACACCTTC. The full variable domain, rest sourced from reference TRBV2 and TRBJ1-2, is EPEVTQTPSHQVTQMGQEVILRCVPISNHLYFYWYRQILGQKVEFLVSFYNNEISEKSEIFDDQFSVERPDGSNFTLKIRSTKLEDSAMYFCASSERREKGYTFGSGTRLTVV.

This clone came up once. V and J are TRBV9 and TRBJ2-1; D is undetermined. Germline V gene data show CDR1 as SGDLS and CDR2 as YYNGEE. This CDR3 has 13 amino acids. V gave up 1 base and J gave up 15 bases, with 17 bases separating them. CDR3 sequence (DNA): TGTGCCAGCAGCGTACCGCCGGTGGCCAAACCGTTCTTC. Translation: CASSVPPVAKPFF.

The V call is TRBV29-1, the J call TRBJ1-1; D unresolved. The CDR3 contains 15 residues. Germline-derived CDR1 and CDR2 are SQVTM and ANQGSEA. V was cut by 5 bases and J by 0 bases, with 16 bases left in between. CDR3 nucleotide sequence: TGCAGCGTTTCCCCTGTTCGGATCATGAACACTGAAGCTTTCTTT. Amino acids: CSVSPVRIMNTEAFF.

The J gene is TRBJ2-6, the V gene TRBV4-1; TRBD1 aligns across 7 bases. Germline CDR1 is MGHRA and CDR2 is YSYEKL. After removal of 0 bases from V and 0 bases from J, the junction contained 8 bases not matched to a gene. The CDR3 covers 19 residues. CDR3 residues: CASSQDRGQTASGANVLTF. The CDR3 nucleotides are TGCGCCAGCAGCCAAGATAGGGGACAGACTGCCTCTGGGGCCAACGTCCTGACTTTC.

This chain connects TRBV11-2 to TRBJ2-2, with D maybe TRBD2 (7 bases). The ends were cut back, 5 bases at V and 1 base at J, with 14 bases in the middle. This CDR3 comprises 16 residues. In germline, CDR1 is SGHAT, CDR2 FQNNGV. Here the CDR3 DNA reads TGTGCCAGCAGCGTAGGGGGGGCCGGGAACACCGGGGAGCTGTTTTTT. Protein sequence: CASSVGGAGNTGELFF.

The chain joins TRBV30 to TRBJ1-3; D may be TRBD1 (5 bases). CDR3 length equals 16 residues. V shed 2 bases and J shed 0 bases, with 14 bases lying between them. CDR1 and CDR2 from the germline V gene are GTSNPN and SVGIG (reference sequence). CDR3 loop: CAWSRARGVSGNTIYF. CDR3 DNA sequence: TGTGCCTGGAGTCGGGCTAGGGGCGTCTCTGGAAACACCATATATTTT.

The gene calls are TRBV6-5 and TRBJ2-3; D is uncertain. Germline-derived CDR1 and CDR2 are MNHEY and SVGAGI. This CDR3 has 14 residues. Trimming left V 2 bases short and J 1 base short, with 7 bases between. The CDR3 is CASSYRTGTDTQYF. In nucleotides, the CDR3 is TGTGCCAGCAGTTACAGAACAGGCACAGATACGCAGTATTTT.

About this clone: This specimen includes other DNA sequences encoding the same CDR3. V and J are TRBV30 and TRBJ1-3, with unresolved D. Germline V gene sequence: CDR1 GTSNPN, CDR2 SVGIG (reference sequence). Trimming cost V 0 bases and J 7 bases, with 7 bases left between them. The CDR3 has 12 amino acids. CDR3 DNA: TGTGCCTGGAGTGTGTTTGGGAACACCATATATTTT. Its protein is CAWSVFGNTIYF. Together with reference TRBV30 and TRBJ1-3, the CDR3 gives the full variable domain: SQTIHQWPATLVQPVGSPLSLECTVEGTSNPNLYWYRQAAGRGLQLLFYSVGIGQISSEVPQNLSASRPQDRQFILSSKKLLLSDSGFYLCAWSVFGNTIYFGEGSWLTVV.

V is TRBV19 and J is TRBJ1-1; maybe TRBD1 (5 bases). The CDR3 runs 13 residues. Germline CDR1 LNHDA, CDR2 SQIVND (reference sequence). V shed 9 bases and J shed 5 bases, with 16 bases lying between them. The CDR3 region is CASNQGSWTEAFF. The CDR3 DNA is TGTGCCAGCAATCAGGGTTCCTGGACTGAAGCTTTCTTT.

The V and J genes are TRBV27 and TRBJ2-2; 8 bases map to TRBD2. Germline loops: CDR1 MNHEY, CDR2 SMNVEV (reference sequence). The CDR3 consists of 15 residues. With V trimmed by 7 bases and J by 5 bases, 9 bases remained unmatched. The CDR3 reads CASKIREGGTGELFF. The DNA for the CDR3 is TGTGCCAGCAAAATACGGGAGGGCGGGACCGGGGAGCTGTTTTTT.

The chain recombines TRBV2 with TRBJ2-7; D perhaps matches TRBD1 (6 bases). Germline V gene data show CDR1 as SNHLY and CDR2 as FYNNEI. This CDR3 is built from 13 residues. Between the trimmed V and J ends, which lost 6 bases and 3 bases, there was a span of 12 bases. The CDR3 sequence is CASSRDTDYEQYF. The CDR3 bases are TGTGCCAGCAGCCGGGACACTGACTACGAGCAGTACTTC.

The V gene is TRBV5-7, the J gene TRBJ2-5; weak D call: TRBD1 (5 bases). TRBV5-7 is an ORF; its function is uncertain. CDR3 length: 14 amino acids. The V end lost 0 bases, the J end lost 3 bases, and 9 bases lay between the germline ends. The CDR3 nucleotides are TGTGCCAGCAGCTTGGCCGACAGAGAAGAGACCCAGTACTTC. The encoded protein is CASSLADREETQYF.

This chain links TRBV7-9 with TRBJ1-2, with 8 bases that match TRBD1. This CDR3 contains 16 residues. The V gene end was trimmed by 0 bases and the J gene end by 8 bases; junction bases not matched to a gene: 11. Germline values: CDR1 SEHNR, CDR2 FQNEAQ (reference sequence). The CDR3 region is CASSLAGWTGNQGYTF. The CDR3 bases are TGTGCCAGCAGCTTAGCGGGCTGGACAGGGAATCAGGGCTACACCTTC. Full variable domain (missing parts from reference TRBV7-9 and TRBJ1-2): DTGVSQNPRHKITKRGQNVTFRCDPISEHNRLYWYRQTLGQGPEFLTYFQNEAQLEKSRLLSDRFSAERPKGSFSTLEIQRTEQGDSAMYLCASSLAGWTGNQGYTFGSGTRLTVV.

The gene calls are TRBV21-1 and TRBJ2-1; the table's D call of TRBD2 was not tested on the DNA. TRBV21-1 is termed a pseudogene. The length of the CDR3 is 16 residues. The CDR3 DNA reads TGTGCCAGCAGCCTTGGAACTAGCGGGAGGGGCGATGAGCAGTTCTTC. Amino acid sequence: CASSLGTSGRGDEQFF.

The chain combines TRBV27 with TRBJ1-2; 11 bases match TRBD1. The CDR3 is 16 residues long. The V and J ends lost 6 bases and 0 bases, in that order; junction bases with no gene match: 6. Germline V gene lookup returns CDR1 MNHEY and CDR2 SMNVEV (reference sequence). The CDR3, as DNA: TGTGCCAGCAGCCGGACAGGGGGCTCTACTAACTATGGCTACACCTTC. Amino acids: CASSRTGGSTNYGYTF.

The chain links TRBV2 to TRBJ2-6; D is unresolved. Trimming left V 5 bases short and J 4 bases short, with 12 bases between. Germline CDR1 reads SNHLY; CDR2 reads FYNNEI. The CDR3 is 15 residues long. CDR3 bases: TGTGCCAGCAGTCCTTTCTCTGGAGGGGCCAACGTCCTGACTTTC. As protein: CASSPFSGGANVLTF. Full variable domain (rest looked up from reference TRBV2 and TRBJ2-6): EPEVTQTPSHQVTQMGQEVILRCVPISNHLYFYWYRQILGQKVEFLVSFYNNEISEKSEIFDDQFSVERPDGSNFTLKIRSTKLEDSAMYFCASSPFSGGANVLTFGAGSRLTVL.